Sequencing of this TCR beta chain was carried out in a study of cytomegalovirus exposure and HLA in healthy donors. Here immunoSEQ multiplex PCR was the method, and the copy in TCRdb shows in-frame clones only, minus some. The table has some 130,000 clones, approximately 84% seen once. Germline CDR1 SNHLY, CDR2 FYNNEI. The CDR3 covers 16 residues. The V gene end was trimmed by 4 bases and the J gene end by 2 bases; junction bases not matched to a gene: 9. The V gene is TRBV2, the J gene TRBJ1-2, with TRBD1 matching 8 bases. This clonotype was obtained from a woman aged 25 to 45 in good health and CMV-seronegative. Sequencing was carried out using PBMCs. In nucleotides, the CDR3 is TGTGCCAGCAGTGGAGGGATTACAGGGGGGAACTATGGCTACACCTTC. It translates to CASSGGITGGNYGYTF.